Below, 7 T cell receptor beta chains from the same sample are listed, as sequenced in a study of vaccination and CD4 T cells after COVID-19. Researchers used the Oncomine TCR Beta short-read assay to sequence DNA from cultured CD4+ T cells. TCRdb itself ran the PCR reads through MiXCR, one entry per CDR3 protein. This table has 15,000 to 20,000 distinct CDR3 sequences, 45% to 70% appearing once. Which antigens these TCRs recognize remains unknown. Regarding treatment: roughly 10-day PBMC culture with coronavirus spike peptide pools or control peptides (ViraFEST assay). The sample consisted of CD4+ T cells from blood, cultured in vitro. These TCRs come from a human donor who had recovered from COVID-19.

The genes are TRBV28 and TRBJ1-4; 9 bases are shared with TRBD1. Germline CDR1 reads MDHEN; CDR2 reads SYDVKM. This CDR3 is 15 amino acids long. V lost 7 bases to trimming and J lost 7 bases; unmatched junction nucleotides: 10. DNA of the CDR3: TGTGCCAGCACGACCGTGACAGGGGGGAGTGAAAAACTGTTTTTT. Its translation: CASTTVTGGSEKLFF.

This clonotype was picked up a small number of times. The CDR3 sequence: CASSYSGEYLNTGELFF. The CDR3 bases are TGTGCCAGCAGTTACTCGGGGGAATACCTCAACACCGGGGAGCTGTTTTTT. The rearrangement links TRBV6-2 or TRBV6-3 to TRBJ2-2; D is perhaps TRBD1 or TRBD2 (5 bases each). The CDR3 runs to 17 residues. Germline V gene sequence: CDR1 MNHEY, CDR2 SVGEGT. Trimming removed 0 bases from V and 2 bases from J, with 13 bases in between.

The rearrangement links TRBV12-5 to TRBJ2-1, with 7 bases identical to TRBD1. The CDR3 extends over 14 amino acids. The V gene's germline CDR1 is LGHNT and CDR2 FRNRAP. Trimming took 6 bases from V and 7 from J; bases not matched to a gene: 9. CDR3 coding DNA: TGTGCTAGTGGGACGGGACAGTGGATTAATGAGCAGTTCTTC. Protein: CASGTGQWINEQFF.

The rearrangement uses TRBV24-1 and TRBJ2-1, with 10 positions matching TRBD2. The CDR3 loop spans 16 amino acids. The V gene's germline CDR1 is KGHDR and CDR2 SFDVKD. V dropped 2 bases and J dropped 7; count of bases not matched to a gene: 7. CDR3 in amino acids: CATSDSASGGENEQFF. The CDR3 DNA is TGTGCCACCAGTGATTCAGCCAGCGGGGGGGAGAATGAGCAGTTCTTC.

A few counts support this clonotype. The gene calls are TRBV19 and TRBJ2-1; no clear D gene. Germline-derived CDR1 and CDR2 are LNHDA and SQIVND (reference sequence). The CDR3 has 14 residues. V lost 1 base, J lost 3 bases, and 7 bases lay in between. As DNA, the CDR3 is TGTGCCAGTAGTATAGGTGTCGGCTACAATGAGCAGTTCTTC. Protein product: CASSIGVGYNEQFF.

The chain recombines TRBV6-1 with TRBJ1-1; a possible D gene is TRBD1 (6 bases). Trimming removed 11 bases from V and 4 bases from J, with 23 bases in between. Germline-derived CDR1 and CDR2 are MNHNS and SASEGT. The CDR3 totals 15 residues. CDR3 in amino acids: CAGSIVQGGSTEAFF. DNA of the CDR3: TGTGCCGGATCTATTGTACAGGGTGGGAGCACTGAAGCTTTCTTT.

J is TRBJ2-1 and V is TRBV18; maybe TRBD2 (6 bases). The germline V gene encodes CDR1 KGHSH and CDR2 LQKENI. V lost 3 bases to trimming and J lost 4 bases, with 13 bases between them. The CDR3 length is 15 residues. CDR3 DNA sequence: TGTGCCAGCTCACCGCTGGGACTCCTATACAATGAGCAGTTCTTC. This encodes CASSPLGLLYNEQFF.